Below, one TCR beta chain is given with its context. The CDR3 totals 13 residues. Trimming took 3 bases from V and 5 from J; bases not matched to a gene: 5. Germline V gene data show CDR1 as SGHKS and CDR2 as YYEKEE (reference sequence). The sample comes from a study of T cells after yellow fever vaccination. MiXCR, run by TCRdb on the 5' RACE reads, gives a single entry per CDR3 protein. This sample yields 350,000 to 550,000 distinct CDR3 sequences, of which under 20% are seen a single time; around 17% belongs to the top ten. The chain carries TRBV5-5 and TRBJ2-7; 7 bases fit TRBD1. The TCR sequence derives from a man younger than 35 who received the YFV17D yellow fever vaccine. Sequences were derived from PBMCs, sampled before the yellow fever booster vaccination. In DNA, the CDR3 is TGTGCCAGCAGCTCGACAGGGAACGACGAGCAGTACGTC. Its protein is CASSSTGNDEQYV.